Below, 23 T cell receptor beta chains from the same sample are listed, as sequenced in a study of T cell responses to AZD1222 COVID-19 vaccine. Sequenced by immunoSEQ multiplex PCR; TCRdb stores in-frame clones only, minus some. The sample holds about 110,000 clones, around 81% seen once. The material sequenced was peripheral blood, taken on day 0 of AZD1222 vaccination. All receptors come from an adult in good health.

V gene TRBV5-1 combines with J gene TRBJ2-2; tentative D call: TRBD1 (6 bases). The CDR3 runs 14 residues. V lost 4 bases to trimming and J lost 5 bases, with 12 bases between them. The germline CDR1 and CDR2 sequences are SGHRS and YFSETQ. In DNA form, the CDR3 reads TGCGCCAGCAGCATCAAACAGGGAACCGGGGAGCTGTTTTTT. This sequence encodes CASSIKQGTGELFF.

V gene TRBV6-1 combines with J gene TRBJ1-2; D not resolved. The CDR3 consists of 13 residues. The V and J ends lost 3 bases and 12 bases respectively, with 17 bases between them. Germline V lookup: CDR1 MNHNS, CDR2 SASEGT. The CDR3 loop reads CASSEGREISHTF. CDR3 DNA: TGTGCCAGCAGTGAGGGCCGCGAAATATCCCACACCTTC.

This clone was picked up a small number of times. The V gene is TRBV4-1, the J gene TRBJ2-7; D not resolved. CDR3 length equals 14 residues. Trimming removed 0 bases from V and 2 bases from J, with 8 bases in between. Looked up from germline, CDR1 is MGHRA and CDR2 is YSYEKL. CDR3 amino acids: CASSQEGETYEQYF. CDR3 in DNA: TGCGCCAGCAGCCAAGAAGGCGAAACCTACGAGCAGTACTTC.

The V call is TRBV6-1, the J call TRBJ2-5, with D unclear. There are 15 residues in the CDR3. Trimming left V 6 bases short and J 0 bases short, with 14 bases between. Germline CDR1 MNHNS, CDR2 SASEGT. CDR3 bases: TGTGCCAGCAGAAACCCTAGTAGGGACCAAGAGACCCAGTACTTC. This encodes CASRNPSRDQETQYF.

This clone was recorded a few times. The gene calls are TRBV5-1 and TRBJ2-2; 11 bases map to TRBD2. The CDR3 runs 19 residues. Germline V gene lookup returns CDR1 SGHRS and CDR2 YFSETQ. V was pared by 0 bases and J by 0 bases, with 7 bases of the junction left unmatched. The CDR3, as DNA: TGCGCCAGCAGCTTGGCCCCACTAGCGGGGGCCGCGAACACCGGGGAGCTGTTTTTT. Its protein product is CASSLAPLAGAANTGELFF.

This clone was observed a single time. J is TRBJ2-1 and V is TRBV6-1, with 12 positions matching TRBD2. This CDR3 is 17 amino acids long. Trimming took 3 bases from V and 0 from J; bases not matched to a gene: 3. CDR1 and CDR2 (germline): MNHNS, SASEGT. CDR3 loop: CASSDASGGASYNEQFF. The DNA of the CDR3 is TGTGCCAGCAGTGACGCTAGCGGGGGGGCCTCCTACAATGAGCAGTTCTTC.

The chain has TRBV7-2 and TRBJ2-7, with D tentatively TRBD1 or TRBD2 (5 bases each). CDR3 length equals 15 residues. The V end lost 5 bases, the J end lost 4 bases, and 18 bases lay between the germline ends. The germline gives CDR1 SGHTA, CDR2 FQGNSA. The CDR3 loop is CASSPGPLNEYEQYF. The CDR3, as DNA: TGTGCCAGCAGCCCGGGGCCGCTTAATGAGTACGAGCAGTACTTC.

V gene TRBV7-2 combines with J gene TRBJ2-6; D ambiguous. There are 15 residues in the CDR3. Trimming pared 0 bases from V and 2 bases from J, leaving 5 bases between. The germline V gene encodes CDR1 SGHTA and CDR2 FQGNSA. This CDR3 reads CASSLARAGANVLTF. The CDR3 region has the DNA TGTGCCAGCAGCTTAGCTAGGGCTGGGGCCAACGTCCTGACTTTC.

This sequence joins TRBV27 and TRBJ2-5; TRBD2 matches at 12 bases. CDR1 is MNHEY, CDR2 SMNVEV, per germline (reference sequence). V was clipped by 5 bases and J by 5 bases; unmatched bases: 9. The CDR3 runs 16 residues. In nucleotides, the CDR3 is TGTGCCAGCAGTGAAACGCCGGGACTAGCGGGTGAGACCCAGTACTTC. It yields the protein CASSETPGLAGETQYF.

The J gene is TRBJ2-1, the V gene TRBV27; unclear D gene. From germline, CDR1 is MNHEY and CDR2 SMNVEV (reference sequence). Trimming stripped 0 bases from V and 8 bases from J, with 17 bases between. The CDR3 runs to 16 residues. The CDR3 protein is CASSLSGPRQVDEQFF. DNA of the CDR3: TGTGCCAGCAGTTTATCTGGGCCCCGTCAAGTCGATGAGCAGTTCTTC.

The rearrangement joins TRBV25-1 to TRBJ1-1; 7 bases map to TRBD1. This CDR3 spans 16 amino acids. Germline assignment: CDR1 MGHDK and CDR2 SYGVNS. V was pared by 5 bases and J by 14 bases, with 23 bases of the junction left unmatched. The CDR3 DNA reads TGTGCCAGCAGTTACCGGGACAGAGCCCACTCTCAGCTGAGCTTCTTT. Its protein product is CASSYRDRAHSQLSFF.

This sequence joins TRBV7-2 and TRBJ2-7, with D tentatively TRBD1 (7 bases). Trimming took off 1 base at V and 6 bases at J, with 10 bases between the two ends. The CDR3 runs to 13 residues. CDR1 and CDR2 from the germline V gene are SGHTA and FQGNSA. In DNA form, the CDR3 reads TGTGCCAGCAGCTTAGACAGGGGAGGCGAGCAGTACTTC. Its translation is CASSLDRGGEQYF. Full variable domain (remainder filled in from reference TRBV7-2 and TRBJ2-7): GAGVSQSPSNKVTEKGKDVELRCDPISGHTALYWYRQSLGQGLEFLIYFQGNSAPDKSGLPSDRFSAERTGGSVSTLTIQRTQQEDSAVYLCASSLDRGGEQYFGPGTRLTVT.

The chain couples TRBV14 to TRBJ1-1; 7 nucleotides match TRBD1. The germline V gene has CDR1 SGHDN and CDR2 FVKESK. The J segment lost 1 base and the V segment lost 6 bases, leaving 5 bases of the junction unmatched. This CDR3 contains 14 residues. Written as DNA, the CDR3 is TGTGCCAGCAGTTGGGACAGTCGGAACACTGAAGCTTTCTTT. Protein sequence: CASSWDSRNTEAFF.

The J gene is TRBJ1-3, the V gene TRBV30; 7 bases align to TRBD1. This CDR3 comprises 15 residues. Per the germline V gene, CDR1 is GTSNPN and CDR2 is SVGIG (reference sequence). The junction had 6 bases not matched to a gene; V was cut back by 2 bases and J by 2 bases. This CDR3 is CAWSLGGAAGNTIYF. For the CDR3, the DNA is TGTGCCTGGAGTCTAGGGGGCGCAGCTGGAAACACCATATATTTT.

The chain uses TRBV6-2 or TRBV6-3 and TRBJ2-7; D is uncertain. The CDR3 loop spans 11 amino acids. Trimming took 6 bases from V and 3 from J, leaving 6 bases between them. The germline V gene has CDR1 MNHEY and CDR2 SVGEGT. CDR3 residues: CASSRLYEQYF. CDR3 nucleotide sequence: TGTGCCAGCAGCCGCCTCTACGAGCAGTACTTC.

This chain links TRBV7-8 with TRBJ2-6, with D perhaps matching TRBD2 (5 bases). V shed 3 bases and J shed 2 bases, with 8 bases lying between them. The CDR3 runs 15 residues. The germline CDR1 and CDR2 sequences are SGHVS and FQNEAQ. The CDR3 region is CASSFRETGANVLTF. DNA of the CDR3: TGTGCCAGCAGCTTTCGGGAAACTGGGGCCAACGTCCTGACTTTC.

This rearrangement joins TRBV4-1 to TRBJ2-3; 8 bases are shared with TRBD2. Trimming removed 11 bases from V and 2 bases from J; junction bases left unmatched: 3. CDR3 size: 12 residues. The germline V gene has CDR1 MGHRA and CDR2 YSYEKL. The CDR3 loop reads CAPGGVTDTQYF. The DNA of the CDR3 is TGCGCCCCGGGAGGGGTCACAGATACGCAGTATTTT.

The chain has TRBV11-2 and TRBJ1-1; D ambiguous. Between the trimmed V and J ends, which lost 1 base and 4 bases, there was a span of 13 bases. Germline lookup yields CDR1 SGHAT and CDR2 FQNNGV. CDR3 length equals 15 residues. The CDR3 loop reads CASSLAPAKSTEAFF. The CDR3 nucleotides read TGTGCCAGCAGCTTAGCACCGGCCAAAAGCACTGAAGCTTTCTTT.

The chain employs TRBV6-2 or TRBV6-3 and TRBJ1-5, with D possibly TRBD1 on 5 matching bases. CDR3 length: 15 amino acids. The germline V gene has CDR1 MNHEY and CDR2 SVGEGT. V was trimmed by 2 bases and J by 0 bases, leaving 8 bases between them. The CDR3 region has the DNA TGTGCCAGCAGTTACGGGGGGAATAGCAATCAGCCCCAGCATTTT. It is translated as CASSYGGNSNQPQHF.

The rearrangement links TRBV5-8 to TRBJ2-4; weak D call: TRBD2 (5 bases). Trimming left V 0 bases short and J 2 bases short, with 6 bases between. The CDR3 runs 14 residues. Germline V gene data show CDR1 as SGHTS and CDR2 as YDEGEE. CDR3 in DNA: TGTGCCAGCAGCTTGGGAGGGACCAAAAACATTCAGTACTTC. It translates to CASSLGGTKNIQYF.

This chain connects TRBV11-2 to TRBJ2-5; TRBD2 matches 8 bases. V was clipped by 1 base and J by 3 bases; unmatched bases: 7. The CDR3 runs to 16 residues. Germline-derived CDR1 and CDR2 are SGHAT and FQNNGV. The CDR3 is CASSLAAGGRKETQYF. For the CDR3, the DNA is TGTGCCAGCAGCTTAGCGGCGGGGGGCCGTAAAGAGACCCAGTACTTC.

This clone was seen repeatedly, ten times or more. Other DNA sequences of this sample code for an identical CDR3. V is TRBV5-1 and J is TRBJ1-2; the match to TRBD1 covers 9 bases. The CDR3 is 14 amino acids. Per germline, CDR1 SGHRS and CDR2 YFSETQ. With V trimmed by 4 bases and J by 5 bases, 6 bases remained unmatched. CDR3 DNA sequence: TGCGCCAGCAGCCCATCGACAGGGGGATATGGCTACACCTTC. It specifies CASSPSTGGYGYTF.

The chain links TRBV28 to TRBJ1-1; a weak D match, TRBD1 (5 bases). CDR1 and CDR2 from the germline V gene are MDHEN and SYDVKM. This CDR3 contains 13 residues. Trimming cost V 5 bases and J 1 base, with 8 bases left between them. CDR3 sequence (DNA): TGTGCCAGCAGTCAGGGCCCGAACACTGAAGCTTTCTTT. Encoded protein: CASSQGPNTEAFF. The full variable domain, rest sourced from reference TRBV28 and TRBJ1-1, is DVKVTQSSRYLVKRTGEKVFLECVQDMDHENMFWYRQDPGLGLRLIYFSYDVKMKEKGDIPEGYSVSREKKERFSLILESASTNQTSMYLCASSQGPNTEAFFGQGTRLTVV.